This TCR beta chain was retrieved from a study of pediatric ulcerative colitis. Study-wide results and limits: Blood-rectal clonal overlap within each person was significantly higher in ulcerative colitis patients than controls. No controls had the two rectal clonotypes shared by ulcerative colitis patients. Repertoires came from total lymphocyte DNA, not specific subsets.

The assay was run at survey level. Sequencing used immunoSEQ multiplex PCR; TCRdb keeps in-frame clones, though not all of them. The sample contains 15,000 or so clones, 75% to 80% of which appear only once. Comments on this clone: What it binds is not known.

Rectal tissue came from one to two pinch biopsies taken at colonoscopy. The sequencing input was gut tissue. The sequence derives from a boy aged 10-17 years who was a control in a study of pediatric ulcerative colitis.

CDR3 loop: CASSLSGNTIYF. The CDR3 DNA reads TGTGCCAGTAGCCTCTCTGGAAACACCATATATTTT. The chain carries TRBV19 and TRBJ1-3; D not resolved. There are 12 residues in the CDR3. V dropped 6 bases and J dropped 0 bases, with 3 bases sitting between them. Germline CDR1 LNHDA, CDR2 SQIVND (reference sequence).